Following are 23 T cell receptor beta chains from one sample sequenced in a study of identical twins. TCRdb analysed the 5' RACE reads with MiXCR anew, one entry per CDR3 protein. The profile shows 150,000 or so distinct CDR3 sequences, around 3.6% of them singletons. Sequenced input: memory T cells sorted from blood. These receptors all come from a young man in good health.

This clonotype was counted many times. The chain carries TRBV28 and TRBJ1-1; D is uncertain. The CDR3 consists of 16 residues. V was trimmed by 2 bases and J by 3 bases, leaving 16 bases between them. Per germline, CDR1 MDHEN and CDR2 SYDVKM. The CDR3 sequence is CASSLVVGSGDTEAFF. As DNA, the CDR3 is TGTGCCAGCAGTTTAGTGGTGGGCTCAGGAGACACTGAAGCTTTCTTT.

In this sample, this clonotype turned up many times. The rearrangement links TRBV27 to TRBJ2-7; 10 nucleotides agree with TRBD1. Germline V gives CDR1 MNHEY, CDR2 SMNVEV (reference sequence). The CDR3 loop spans 14 amino acids. V dropped 6 bases and J dropped 2; count of bases not matched to a gene: 4. The CDR3 region is CASRRGQGTYEQYF. The CDR3, as DNA: TGTGCCAGCAGACGGGGACAGGGGACCTACGAGCAGTACTTC.

This clonotype was picked up many times. The genes are TRBV27 and TRBJ2-3; no firm D call. Trimming took 6 bases from V and 4 from J, leaving 14 bases between them. CDR3 length: 14 residues. From germline, CDR1 is MNHEY and CDR2 SMNVEV (reference sequence). CDR3 nucleotide sequence: TGTGCCAGCAGCAGCCCGACTTCCGCAGATACGCAGTATTTT. Translation: CASSSPTSADTQYF.

This clonotype was detected only a few times. J is TRBJ2-7 and V is TRBV5-4; D is undetermined. V lost 4 bases to trimming and J lost 0 bases, with 14 bases between them. Germline V gene data show CDR1 as SGHNT and CDR2 as YYREEE (reference sequence). The CDR3 runs to 15 residues. CDR3 sequence reads: CASSTDLVSSYEQYF. As DNA, the CDR3 is TGTGCCAGCAGCACGGACCTCGTAAGCTCCTACGAGCAGTACTTC.

The J gene is TRBJ2-1, the V gene TRBV4-2; tentative D call: TRBD1 (6 bases). Germline assignment: CDR1 LGHNA and CDR2 YNFKEQ. The length of the CDR3 is 15 residues. Trimming took off 3 bases at V and 6 bases at J, with 15 bases between the two ends. CDR3 sequence (DNA): TGTGCCAGCAGCCAGAGACAGGATCCTTTCAATGAGCAGTTCTTC. It specifies CASSQRQDPFNEQFF.

This clonotype has at least ten counts. The gene calls are TRBV2 and TRBJ2-1; 8 positions agree with TRBD2. This CDR3 is built from 17 residues. CDR1 SNHLY and CDR2 FYNNEI come from the germline V gene. Trimming cost V 6 bases and J 5 bases; bases outside gene matches: 15. The CDR3 protein is CASRISGARRPDNEQFF. The CDR3 nucleotides are TGTGCCAGCAGGATTAGCGGGGCAAGGCGGCCGGACAATGAGCAGTTCTTC.

This clonotype was picked up many times. The chain has TRBV20-1 and TRBJ2-7; 11 bases are shared with TRBD2. The CDR3 consists of 18 residues. Germline V CDR1 and CDR2: DFQATT, SNEGSKA (reference sequence). Losses at the gene ends were 1 base for V and 2 bases for J; bases not matched to a gene: 13. The CDR3 loop reads CSARVSRLAGGTTYEQYF. CDR3 coding DNA: TGCAGTGCTAGAGTATCTCGGCTAGCGGGAGGTACGACCTACGAGCAGTACTTC.

There are many counts of this clonotype. V usage is TRBV20-1 and J usage is TRBJ2-1; no clear D. The ends were cut back, 5 bases at V and 4 bases at J, with 21 bases in the middle. This CDR3 has 16 amino acids. Germline V gene sequence: CDR1 DFQATT, CDR2 SNEGSKA (reference sequence). The CDR3 loop reads CSARQIPASGYNEQFF. CDR3 in DNA: TGCAGTGCTCGACAAATCCCCGCCTCGGGTTACAATGAGCAGTTCTTC.

This clonotype came up many times. The chain employs TRBV24-1 and TRBJ2-2; 12 bases line up with TRBD2. V dropped 4 bases and J dropped 5; count of bases not matched to a gene: 7. From germline, CDR1 is KGHDR and CDR2 SFDVKD. The CDR3 runs 17 residues. For the CDR3, the DNA is TGTGCCACCAGTGACCCCTCGACTAGCGGGAGAACCGGGGAGCTGTTTTTT. Translated: CATSDPSTSGRTGELFF.

The genes are TRBV28 and TRBJ2-1, with 8 nucleotides matching TRBD1. Trimming at V came to 5 bases and at J to 3 bases, leaving 6 bases not matched to a gene. Germline values: CDR1 MDHEN, CDR2 SYDVKM. The length of the CDR3 is 15 residues. As DNA, the CDR3 is TGTGCCAGCAGTGGACAGGGAGGAGGCTACAATGAGCAGTTCTTC. Its protein is CASSGQGGGYNEQFF.

This clonotype showed up many times. The chain couples TRBV20-1 to TRBJ2-3; 8 bases line up with TRBD1. CDR1 and CDR2 from the germline V gene are DFQATT and SNEGSKA (reference sequence). V shed 6 bases, J shed 1 base, and the junction held 9 bases outside the gene matches. This CDR3 comprises 15 residues. The CDR3 reads CSAGSDREGTDTQYF. CDR3 DNA: TGCAGTGCAGGGTCGGACAGGGAAGGCACAGATACGCAGTATTTT.

In this sample, this clonotype turned up many times. This chain connects TRBV5-5 to TRBJ2-7, with D maybe TRBD1 (7 bases). The V end lost 2 bases, the J end lost 9 bases, and 12 bases lay between the germline ends. Germline CDR1 and CDR2: SGHKS and YYEKEE (reference sequence). The CDR3 contains 12 residues. In DNA form, the CDR3 reads TGTGCCAGCAGCTTTAGGGGGGACAGGCAGTACGTC. Protein product: CASSFRGDRQYV.

The sample holds many counts of this clonotype. The chain is built from TRBV9 and TRBJ2-1; D is perhaps TRBD2 (6 bases). The CDR3 has 18 amino acids. V lost 0 bases to trimming and J lost 4 bases, with 20 bases between them. The V gene's germline CDR1 is SGDLS and CDR2 YYNGEE. CDR3 nucleotide sequence: TGTGCCAGCAGCGTAGAACCCCCCGGGGCGGGGATTTACAATGAGCAGTTCTTC. It specifies CASSVEPPGAGIYNEQFF.

In this sample, this clonotype turned up many times. The chain couples TRBV29-1 to TRBJ2-5; 9 bases map to TRBD2. V lost 6 bases, J lost 0 bases, and 5 bases stayed unmatched. Germline CDR1 is SQVTM and CDR2 is ANQGSEA. The CDR3 has 14 amino acids. CDR3 coding DNA: TGCAGCGTGGAGCGGGGGGCCTACCAAGAGACCCAGTACTTC. Translated: CSVERGAYQETQYF.

The chain carries TRBV7-9 and TRBJ2-7; D unclear. Germline-derived CDR1 and CDR2 are SEHNR and FQNEAQ (reference sequence). This CDR3 region has 11 residues. V was pared by 9 bases and J by 1 base, with 7 bases between. The chain's CDR3 is CARHISYEQYF. The DNA for the CDR3 is TGTGCCAGGCATATTTCCTACGAGCAGTACTTC. Supplemented by reference TRBV7-9 and TRBJ2-7, the full variable domain reads DTGVSQNPRHKITKRGQNVTFRCDPISEHNRLYWYRQTLGQGPEFLTYFQNEAQLEKSRLLSDRFSAERPKGSFSTLEIQRTEQGDSAMYLCARHISYEQYFGPGTRLTVT.

This clonotype was observed at least ten times. The rearrangement joins TRBV4-3 to TRBJ2-5; D may be TRBD2 (6 bases). This CDR3 region has 13 residues. The germline CDR1 and CDR2 sequences are LGHNA and YSLEER. V dropped 3 bases and J dropped 5 bases, with 10 bases sitting between them. Written as DNA, the CDR3 is TGCGCCAGCAGCCAGGGGAGGTGGGAGACCCAGTACTTC. As protein: CASSQGRWETQYF.

This chain joins TRBV20-1 and TRBJ2-2; tentatively, D is TRBD1 (5 bases). This CDR3 is 11 amino acids long. V lost 2 bases to trimming and J lost 17 bases, with 15 bases between them. CDR1 DFQATT and CDR2 SNEGSKA come from the germline V gene (reference sequence). CDR3 sequence reads: CSARNVGRNFF. CDR3 nucleotides: TGCAGTGCTAGAAATGTGGGGCGCAATTTTTTT.

This clonotype was counted ten times or more. CDR3 residues: CAISEEDRKGTEAFF. CDR3 bases: TGTGCCATCAGTGAGGAGGACAGGAAGGGCACTGAAGCTTTCTTT. V and J are TRBV10-3 and TRBJ1-1; 7 bases are a match to TRBD1. V dropped 2 bases and J dropped 4; count of bases not matched to a gene: 7. Germline V gene sequence: CDR1 ENHRY, CDR2 SYGVKD. The CDR3 is 15 residues long.

This clonotype was recorded at least ten times. This sequence joins TRBV4-3 and TRBJ1-2; D is unresolved. This CDR3 is built from 13 residues. Per germline, CDR1 LGHNA and CDR2 YSLEER. V gave up 0 bases and J gave up 8 bases, with 10 bases separating them. This chain's CDR3 is CASSQDSHSGYTF. The CDR3 coding sequence is TGCGCCAGCAGCCAAGATTCCCATAGCGGCTACACCTTC.

This clonotype was recorded many times. The chain links TRBV7-2 to TRBJ2-3, with 8 bases lining up with TRBD1. There are 15 residues in the CDR3. V shed 1 base, J shed 4 bases, and the junction held 4 bases outside the gene matches. Germline V gives CDR1 SGHTA, CDR2 FQGNSA. In nucleotides, the CDR3 is TGTGCCAGCAGCTTAGGGGCAGGGGGCCCAGATACGCAGTATTTT. It yields the protein CASSLGAGGPDTQYF.

This clonotype showed up many times. The genes are TRBV6-2 or TRBV6-3 and TRBJ1-1; possibly TRBD1 for D (6 bases). This CDR3 spans 15 amino acids. Looked up from germline, CDR1 is MNHEY and CDR2 is SVGEGT. The ends were cut back, 7 bases at V and 6 bases at J, with 21 bases in the middle. The CDR3 DNA reads as TGTGCCAGCACCAAGGGGGGGGCCCCTACCCCTGAAGCTTTCTTT. It specifies CASTKGGAPTPEAFF.

This clonotype was recorded at least ten times. The chain has TRBV9 and TRBJ2-3; D is uncertain. V was shortened by 0 bases and J by 2 bases, with 10 bases between the two germline ends. CDR1 SGDLS and CDR2 YYNGEE come from the germline V gene. The CDR3 is made up of 15 amino acids. CDR3 DNA: TGTGCCAGCAGCGTAGAGCCGATTCTCACAGATACGCAGTATTTT. Translation gives CASSVEPILTDTQYF.

At least ten counts were recorded for this clonotype. The V call is TRBV4-2, the J call TRBJ1-1, with D perhaps TRBD1 (6 bases). Germline lookup yields CDR1 LGHNA and CDR2 YNFKEQ. Trimming stripped 0 bases from V and 6 bases from J, with 17 bases between. CDR3 size: 16 residues. The DNA for the CDR3 is TGTGCCAGCAGCCAAGATCAGGAGACAGGTTCGTCTGAAGCTTTCTTT. Its protein is CASSQDQETGSSEAFF.